This T cell receptor beta chain was profiled in a study of post-analysis software for immune sequencing data. Study observations and caveats: Roughly 5 TRBV segments, TRBV5-6, TRBV5-1 and TRBV20-1 among them, were found more frequent in patients than controls.

This CDR3 has 12 amino acids. Germline V CDR1 and CDR2: MNHNY, SVGAGI (reference sequence). As concerns this clonotype: No antigen is known for it. At one of its ends the junction is not consistent with the germline gene, which may arise from a read error.

Incorporated into the TCR beta cDNA libraries were unique molecular identifiers, which served to reduce PCR and sequencing biases. TCRdb fed the PCR reads into MiXCR, producing one record per CDR3 protein. The table has about 540,000 distinct CDR3 sequences, around a third seen once. This chain connects TRBV6-6 to TRBJ1-2, with D perhaps matching TRBD1 (6 bases). This clonotype originated in a girl aged 2-17 years with multiple sclerosis. The specimen sequenced was blood. CDR3 region: CASSYGGYGHTF. CDR3 in DNA: TGTGCCAGCAGTTATGGGGGCTATGGCCACACCTTC.